Following are 8 T cell receptor beta chains from one sample sequenced in a study of cytomegalovirus exposure and HLA in healthy donors. The PCR ran on 60 Vbeta and 13 Jbeta primers. The table came from immunoSEQ multiplex PCR; TCRdb's copy has only in-frame clones and leaves some out. Here the sample spans about 130,000 clones, approximately 69% being singletons. The sequencing sample was made of PBMCs. These receptors were obtained from a man aged 35-49 years in good health and CMV-seropositive.

The V call is TRBV2, the J call TRBJ1-5, with D possibly TRBD1 on 5 matching bases. V was trimmed by 4 bases and J by 0 bases, leaving 10 bases between them. The germline V gene has CDR1 SNHLY and CDR2 FYNNEI. This CDR3 has 15 amino acids. CDR3 DNA sequence: TGTGCCAGCAGTGTTGGGGCAGCTAGCAATCAGCCCCAGCATTTT. The encoded protein is CASSVGAASNQPQHF.

The V call is TRBV6-1, the J call TRBJ2-2; no clear D. Per germline, CDR1 MNHNS and CDR2 SASEGT. This CDR3 comprises 15 residues. V was trimmed by 0 bases and J by 0 bases, leaving 5 bases between them. CDR3 DNA: TGTGCCAGCAGTGAAGCGCTACCGAACACCGGGGAGCTGTTTTTT. It is translated as CASSEALPNTGELFF.

This chain connects TRBV29-1 to TRBJ2-7; TRBD1 matches 11 bases. The V gene's germline CDR1 is SQVTM and CDR2 ANQGSEA. This CDR3 has 14 amino acids. V lost 5 bases, J lost 3 bases, and 6 bases stayed unmatched. Here the CDR3 reads CSVLRGTGGYEQYF. CDR3 in DNA: TGCAGCGTTCTTCGCGGGACAGGGGGCTACGAGCAGTACTTC.

This chain links TRBV28 with TRBJ1-2, with TRBD1 matching over 8 bases. The ends lost 3 bases at V and 6 bases at J; junction bases unmatched: 9. The CDR3 sequence is 15 residues long. The germline V gene encodes CDR1 MDHEN and CDR2 SYDVKM. The CDR3 here is CASSFAGQGSDGYTF. The CDR3 DNA sequence: TGTGCCAGCAGTTTTGCCGGACAGGGTTCAGATGGCTACACCTTC.

The chain recombines TRBV7-8 with TRBJ1-5; TRBD1 is a possible D gene (5 bases). The CDR3 has 14 residues. Trimming left V 6 bases short and J 2 bases short, with 11 bases between. CDR1 is SGHVS and CDR2 is FQNEAQ in the germline V gene. CDR3 in amino acids: CASSSGGGNQPQHF. CDR3 nucleotide sequence: TGTGCCAGCAGTTCCGGGGGGGGCAATCAGCCCCAGCATTTT. Using reference TRBV7-8 and TRBJ1-5 for the parts outside the CDR3, the full variable domain is GAGVSQSPRYKVAKRGQDVALRCDPISGHVSLFWYQQALGQGPEFLTYFQNEAQLDKSGLPSDRFFAERPEGSVSTLKIQRTQQEDSAVYLCASSSGGGNQPQHFGDGTRLSIL.

The rearrangement links TRBV2 to TRBJ2-3, with 13 bases identical to TRBD2. The germline V gene encodes CDR1 SNHLY and CDR2 FYNNEI. The CDR3 extends over 20 amino acids. V was clipped by 0 bases and J by 9 bases; unmatched bases: 18. The chain's CDR3 is CASSEARTGGGLAGEETQYF. Here the CDR3 DNA reads TGTGCCAGCAGTGAAGCCCGGACAGGGGGCGGACTAGCGGGAGAGGAAACGCAGTATTTT.

V usage is TRBV7-2 and J usage is TRBJ2-1, with 7 bases aligning to TRBD2. The junction had 6 bases not matched to a gene; V was cut back by 6 bases and J by 7 bases. The CDR3 contains 13 residues. Germline CDR1 and CDR2: SGHTA and FQGNSA. The CDR3 DNA reads TGTGCCAGCAGGTTTGGCGGGAGTAATGAGCAGTTCTTC. Protein: CASRFGGSNEQFF.

The chain uses TRBV28 and TRBJ2-1, with 7 bases that match TRBD1. The CDR3 contains 13 residues. The ends lost 5 bases at V and 14 bases at J; junction bases unmatched: 12. Germline assignment: CDR1 MDHEN and CDR2 SYDVKM. CDR3 coding DNA: TGTGCCAGCAGTCGGGACCTCGGGACAGAAGAGTTCTTC. As protein: CASSRDLGTEEFF.